The entry below gives a single TCR beta chain sequence along with its context. Germline V gene lookup returns CDR1 SGDLS and CDR2 YYNGEE. The CDR3 contains 14 residues. This sample is drawn from a study of T cells expressing NK-cell markers. About the study: Just one sequenced donor of eight was HCMV-seronegative, while seven were seropositive.

Reprocessing the 5' RACE reads, TCRdb reports a single entry for every CDR3 protein and omits DNA. This specimen shows about 160,000 distinct CDR3 sequences; the ten leading clones hold over 20%. The specimen was blood T cells: a sorted CD56 or NKG2C T cell subset, CD4+ or CD8+ T cells, or bulk PBMC T cells (not recorded which). The chain carries TRBV9 and TRBJ2-2; the D gene TCRdb calls, TRBD2, cannot be checked with no DNA. The clonotype comes from a man aged 18-69 years in good health. CDR3 amino acids: CASSPNPRAGELFF.